The 27 T cell receptor beta chains in this list originate from one sample, sequenced in a study of T cell clonotyping in hematopoietic cell transplantation. Libraries were prepared by immunoSEQ multiplex PCR; TCRdb keeps only in-frame clonotypes and omits some of them. Of under 9,500 clones in the sample, 95% to 98% are singletons; the top ten hold 2% to 3%. The sequenced sample was peripheral blood mononuclear cells, obtained 100 days after allogeneic stem cell transplant. The receptors were gathered from a male patient between 60 and 69 years old who had an allogeneic stem cell transplant from a related donor, so the T cells may come from the graft donor. Some clones in this sample may be carry-over from other donors' samples.

This clone came up once. The rearrangement links TRBV6-6 to TRBJ1-3; possible D gene TRBD1, 6 bases. Between the trimmed V and J ends, which lost 7 bases and 4 bases, there was a span of 11 bases. Looked up from germline, CDR1 is MNHNY and CDR2 is SVGAGI (reference sequence). The CDR3 sequence is 13 residues long. The CDR3 region is CASNQGLGNTIYF. CDR3 coding DNA: TGTGCCAGCAACCAGGGGTTGGGAAACACCATATATTTT.

The sample holds one count of this clone. This chain links TRBV19 with TRBJ2-5; unclear D gene. The germline V gene encodes CDR1 LNHDA and CDR2 SQIVND (reference sequence). This CDR3 has 12 residues. Trimming shortened V by 10 bases and J by 2 bases, and 11 bases separated the two germline ends. CDR3 nucleotide sequence: TGTGCCACCCAGGACGATCAAGAGACCCAGTACTTC. Encoded protein: CATQDDQETQYF. The full variable domain, its missing parts supplied by reference TRBV19 and TRBJ2-5, is DGGITQSPKYLFRKEGQNVTLSCEQNLNHDAMYWYRQDPGQGLRLIYYSQIVNDFQKGDIAEGYSVSREKKESFPLTVTSAQKNPTAFYLCATQDDQETQYFGPGTRLLVL.

The table lists this clone with a count of one. The chain uses TRBV6-5 and TRBJ2-6; the D is unclear. Trimming left V 0 bases short and J 0 bases short, with 0 bases between. Per the germline V gene, CDR1 is MNHEY and CDR2 is SVGAGI. The CDR3 loop spans 14 amino acids. DNA of the CDR3: TGTGCCAGCAGTTACTCCTCTGGGGCCAACGTCCTGACTTTC. It is translated as CASSYSSGANVLTF.

V is TRBV11-2 and J is TRBJ2-7, with unresolved D. V was clipped by 3 bases and J by 4 bases, with 19 bases between them. This CDR3 is 16 amino acids long. Germline loops: CDR1 SGHAT, CDR2 FQNNGV. DNA of the CDR3: TGTGCCAGCAGCTTCAGTAGCCATGTTGGAGCGTACGAGCAGTACTTC. Translation gives CASSFSSHVGAYEQYF. The full variable domain, with the rest looked up from reference TRBV11-2 and TRBJ2-7, is EAGVAQSPRYKIIEKRQSVAFWCNPISGHATLYWYQQILGQGPKLLIQFQNNGVVDDSQLPKDRFSAERLKGVDSTLKIQPAKLEDSAVYLCASSFSSHVGAYEQYFGPGTRLTVT.

The chain recombines TRBV7-3 with TRBJ2-7; D unresolved. The length of the CDR3 is 14 residues. Trimming removed 2 bases at V and 2 bases at J, with 10 bases between. CDR1 and CDR2 (germline): SGHTA, FQGTGA. This CDR3 is CASSLGYNAYEQYF. For the CDR3, the DNA is TGTGCCAGCAGCTTAGGATATAACGCCTACGAGCAGTACTTC.

The chain links TRBV5-1 to TRBJ1-1; no firm D call. CDR3 length equals 13 residues. Trimming removed 1 base at V and 1 base at J, with 5 bases between. Germline V gene data show CDR1 as SGHRS and CDR2 as YFSETQ. In nucleotides, the CDR3 is TGCGCCAGCAGCTTGCTACAGAACACTGAAGCTTTCTTT. It is translated as CASSLLQNTEAFF. The entire variable domain, with the rest obtained from reference TRBV5-1 and TRBJ1-1, is as follows: KAGVTQTPRYLIKTRGQQVTLSCSPISGHRSVSWYQQTPGQGLQFLFEYFSETQRNKGNFPGRFSGRQFSNSRSEMNVSTLELGDSALYLCASSLLQNTEAFFGQGTRLTVV.

The V gene is TRBV7-3, the J gene TRBJ2-5, with 11 bases fitting TRBD2. This CDR3 has 18 amino acids. The V gene's germline CDR1 is SGHTA and CDR2 FQGTGA. The trim removed 3 bases at V and 6 bases at J, leaving 15 bases unmatched. Here the CDR3 reads CASSLDAPGLAERKTQYF. The DNA of the CDR3 is TGTGCCAGCAGCTTGGACGCCCCGGGACTAGCGGAGAGGAAGACCCAGTACTTC.

The chain links TRBV9 to TRBJ1-2, with D unresolved. Germline V gene lookup returns CDR1 SGDLS and CDR2 YYNGEE. Trimming cost V 4 bases and J 7 bases, with 11 bases left between them. This CDR3 is 12 amino acids long. CDR3 region: CASSPPAGGYTF. For the CDR3, the DNA is TGTGCCAGCAGCCCGCCGGCGGGTGGCTACACCTTC.

This chain links TRBV7-2 with TRBJ1-3; D unresolved. Trimming left V 1 base short and J 4 bases short, with 11 bases between. CDR3 length: 15 amino acids. Germline V gene lookup returns CDR1 SGHTA and CDR2 FQGNSA. The CDR3 bases are TGTGCCAGCAGCTTAGACAGCAGGACCGGAAACACCATATATTTT. It specifies CASSLDSRTGNTIYF.

The rearrangement joins TRBV30 to TRBJ2-7, with 9 bases fitting TRBD1. Germline lookup yields CDR1 GTSNPN and CDR2 SVGIG (reference sequence). The CDR3 covers 13 residues. J was trimmed by 7 bases and V by 3 bases; bases with no gene match: 7. The CDR3 sequence: CAWSRTGDGEQYF. The CDR3 DNA is TGTGCCTGGAGCCGGACAGGGGATGGGGAGCAGTACTTC.

This chain joins TRBV30 and TRBJ1-1, with 7 bases identical to TRBD1. Losses at the gene ends were 5 bases for V and 10 bases for J; bases not matched to a gene: 7. In germline, CDR1 is GTSNPN, CDR2 SVGIG (reference sequence). The CDR3 loop spans 11 amino acids. CDR3 amino acids: CAWVQGSGAFF. The CDR3 coding sequence is TGTGCCTGGGTACAGGGGTCGGGAGCTTTCTTT.

The chain joins TRBV11-2 to TRBJ1-1, with no clear D. Germline V CDR1 and CDR2: SGHAT, FQNNGV. V was cut by 2 bases and J by 3 bases, with 4 bases left in between. The CDR3 is 12 amino acids. The CDR3 loop reads CASSLPDTEAFF. As DNA, the CDR3 is TGTGCCAGCAGCTTACCGGACACTGAAGCTTTCTTT.

The gene calls are TRBV28 and TRBJ1-1, with D perhaps TRBD1 (5 bases). The germline V gene encodes CDR1 MDHEN and CDR2 SYDVKM. Trimming left V 3 bases short and J 11 bases short, with 16 bases between. The CDR3 is made up of 13 amino acids. The CDR3, as DNA: TGTGCCAGCAGTTTCTCGGGGCGACGCGCGGCTTTCTTT. Its protein product is CASSFSGRRAAFF.

The chain joins TRBV5-6 to TRBJ1-6; 7 bases agree with TRBD1. CDR1 SGHDT and CDR2 YYEEEE come from the germline V gene. The CDR3 is 15 amino acids. The junction had 11 bases not matched to a gene; V was cut back by 1 base and J by 13 bases. The CDR3 sequence is CASSLLGGTDHPLHF. For the CDR3, the DNA is TGTGCCAGCAGCTTGCTCGGGGGGACAGACCACCCCCTCCACTTT.

V is TRBV7-9 and J is TRBJ2-3, with no clear D. The V end lost 3 bases, the J end lost 6 bases, and 4 bases lay between the germline ends. CDR1 is SEHNR, CDR2 FQNEAQ, per germline (reference sequence). The CDR3 covers 11 residues. The CDR3 protein is CASSLVDTQYF. CDR3 nucleotides: TGTGCCAGCAGCTTGGTTGATACGCAGTATTTT.

The genes are TRBV2 and TRBJ1-4; no reliable D call. CDR1 SNHLY and CDR2 FYNNEI come from the germline V gene. V shed 6 bases and J shed 2 bases, with 10 bases lying between them. The length of the CDR3 is 14 residues. CDR3 residues: CASSQSRTNEKLFF. In DNA form, the CDR3 reads TGTGCCAGCAGCCAATCTAGGACTAATGAAAAACTGTTTTTT.

J is TRBJ2-7 and V is TRBV10-3; perhaps TRBD1 as D (6 bases). Germline CDR1 and CDR2: ENHRY and SYGVKD. Trimming took 8 bases from V and 3 from J, leaving 14 bases between them. The CDR3 totals 13 residues. In DNA, the CDR3 is TGTGCCATCCAGCAGGGGAAGGACTACGAGCAGTACTTC. It yields the protein CAIQQGKDYEQYF.

CDR3 loop: CASSSRGRGETQYF. CDR3 bases: TGCGCCAGCAGCTCCAGGGGGCGCGGGGAGACCCAGTACTTC. J is TRBJ2-5 and V is TRBV5-1; the match to TRBD1 covers 8 bases. This CDR3 contains 14 residues. V dropped 3 bases and J dropped 5; count of bases not matched to a gene: 6. Germline loops: CDR1 SGHRS, CDR2 YFSETQ.

This chain uses TRBV25-1 with TRBJ1-2; D ambiguous. V shed 2 bases and J shed 8 bases, with 9 bases lying between them. This CDR3 has 12 amino acids. Per the germline V gene, CDR1 is MGHDK and CDR2 is SYGVNS. The CDR3 region is CASSEGVAGYTF. The DNA of the CDR3 is TGTGCCAGCAGTGAAGGGGTAGCCGGCTACACCTTC.

This sequence joins TRBV5-4 and TRBJ1-3; 9 bases align to TRBD1. Trimming removed 7 bases from V and 3 bases from J; junction bases left unmatched: 11. Germline values: CDR1 SGHNT, CDR2 YYREEE (reference sequence). The CDR3 length is 16 residues. CDR3: CASRPGLDRGGNTIYF. The CDR3 nucleotides read TGTGCCAGCCGCCCGGGCTTGGACAGGGGTGGAAACACCATATATTTT. Variable domain in full (rest from reference TRBV5-4 and TRBJ1-3): ETGVTQSPTHLIKTRGQQVTLRCSSQSGHNTVSWYQQALGQGPQFIFQYYREEENGRGNFPPRFSGLQFPNYSSELNVNALELDDSALYLCASRPGLDRGGNTIYFGEGSWLTVV.

This clone was found once. This rearrangement joins TRBV7-9 to TRBJ1-1, with TRBD1 matching 9 bases. V lost 6 bases to trimming and J lost 1 base; unmatched junction nucleotides: 6. Germline V gene data show CDR1 as SEHNR and CDR2 as FQNEAQ (reference sequence). The CDR3 length is 15 residues. For the CDR3, the DNA is TGTGCCAGCAGGGGGGACAGGGCGGCGAACACTGAAGCTTTCTTT. It is translated as CASRGDRAANTEAFF.

The CDR3 nucleotides read TGTGCCAGCAGCCCCCGGACAGGGGGTAATTCACCCCTCCACTTT. This encodes CASSPRTGGNSPLHF. This chain joins TRBV7-9 and TRBJ1-6; 10 bases fit TRBD1. Germline V lookup: CDR1 SEHNR, CDR2 FQNEAQ (reference sequence). This CDR3 contains 15 residues. V shed 5 bases and J 6 bases; nucleotides not matched to a gene: 4.

The rearrangement uses TRBV7-2 and TRBJ2-3; D uncertain. From germline, CDR1 is SGHTA and CDR2 FQGNSA. CDR3 size: 14 residues. Trimming shortened V by 5 bases and J by 6 bases, and 15 bases separated the two germline ends. CDR3 sequence: CASSALRLGDTQYF. DNA for the CDR3: TGTGCCAGCAGCGCACTACGTTTAGGGGATACGCAGTATTTT.

This clone was seen only once. This sequence joins TRBV5-5 and TRBJ2-7, with D unresolved. This CDR3 comprises 12 residues. From germline, CDR1 is SGHKS and CDR2 YYEKEE (reference sequence). V was clipped by 5 bases and J by 3 bases, with 9 bases between them. The CDR3 loop reads CASRRLRYEQYF. CDR3 coding DNA: TGTGCCAGCAGGCGACTGCGCTACGAGCAGTACTTC.

This clone has only one observation. The chain links TRBV6-5 to TRBJ2-5; possibly TRBD1 or TRBD2 for D (6 bases each). Germline V lookup: CDR1 MNHEY, CDR2 SVGAGI. V was trimmed by 0 bases and J by 4 bases, leaving 12 bases between them. CDR3 length: 15 amino acids. Here the CDR3 reads CASSYSAGEVETQYF. The CDR3 DNA sequence: TGTGCCAGCAGTTACTCCGCAGGGGAGGTAGAGACCCAGTACTTC.

This chain connects TRBV28 to TRBJ1-1; 7 nucleotides align to TRBD1. Germline values: CDR1 MDHEN, CDR2 SYDVKM. This CDR3 spans 16 amino acids. J lost 1 base, V lost 4 bases, and 9 bases had no gene match. DNA of the CDR3: TGTGCCAGCAGTTCCCTCCCCACAGGGGAGAACACTGAAGCTTTCTTT. Protein sequence: CASSSLPTGENTEAFF.

The chain uses TRBV14 and TRBJ2-5; D uncertain. Trimming pared 0 bases from V and 2 bases from J, leaving 10 bases between. Per the germline V gene, CDR1 is SGHDN and CDR2 is FVKESK. The CDR3 has 15 residues. CDR3 DNA: TGTGCCAGCAGCCAAGATTTAGGGTATCAAGAGACCCAGTACTTC. This encodes CASSQDLGYQETQYF.